The next 14 T cell receptor beta chains were all read from a single sample in a study of CD8 T cells in ankylosing spondylitis. TCRdb reprocessed the 5' RACE reads with MiXCR, giving one entry per CDR3 protein. This sample has 200,000 to 250,000 distinct CDR3 sequences, with roughly 24% found just once. The material sequenced was blood, either unsorted or a sorted T cell fraction (not recorded which). The source of these receptors is a male donor with ankylosing spondylitis or in good health (not recorded which).

The chain combines TRBV29-1 with TRBJ1-1; no definite D call. The CDR3 spans 14 residues. The germline V gene has CDR1 SQVTM and CDR2 ANQGSEA. V was clipped by 7 bases and J by 5 bases, with 20 bases between them. The CDR3 DNA sequence: TGCAGCGGTTACTATAGAGGGAGTAGGACTGAAGCTTTCTTT. The encoded protein is CSGYYRGSRTEAFF.

This clonotype was picked up a small number of times. V usage is TRBV6-1 and J usage is TRBJ2-1; D gene ambiguous. The ends were cut back, 4 bases at V and 0 bases at J, with 10 bases in the middle. This CDR3 comprises 15 residues. CDR1 and CDR2 from the germline V gene are MNHNS and SASEGT. The CDR3 DNA reads as TGTGCCAGCAGTGGCGGACCGAACTCCTACAATGAGCAGTTCTTC. Translated: CASSGGPNSYNEQFF.

V gene TRBV12-3 or TRBV12-4 combines with J gene TRBJ1-1, with 7 bases matching TRBD1. V was clipped by 5 bases and J by 4 bases; unmatched bases: 4. This CDR3 has 13 amino acids. The CDR3 DNA reads as TGTGCCAGCAGTCCCCAGGGGGGCACTGAAGCTTTCTTT. It specifies CASSPQGGTEAFF.

In its sample, this clonotype was seen many times. V and J are TRBV3-1 and TRBJ2-7; D ambiguous. Trimming removed 4 bases at V and 2 bases at J, with 9 bases between. Germline V gene sequence: CDR1 LGHDT, CDR2 YNNKEL (reference sequence). The CDR3 consists of 13 residues. DNA of the CDR3: TGTGCCAGCAGCCGAGGACGGACCTACGAGCAGTACTTC. Its translation: CASSRGRTYEQYF.

This clonotype was detected a few times. This rearrangement joins TRBV12-3 or TRBV12-4 to TRBJ2-7, with D perhaps matching TRBD2 (6 bases). This CDR3 has 15 residues. Deletions cut 3 bases from V and 0 bases from J, with 12 bases between. The CDR3 spells CASSFDSGSSYEQYF. CDR3 DNA: TGTGCCAGCAGTTTCGATAGCGGAAGCTCCTACGAGCAGTACTTC.

This clonotype was detected many times. The rearrangement uses TRBV4-2 and TRBJ2-7; D is ambiguous. CDR3 length equals 14 residues. Germline-derived CDR1 and CDR2 are LGHNA and YNFKEQ. Trimming shortened V by 0 bases and J by 6 bases, and 12 bases separated the two germline ends. CDR3 residues: CASSQDTSALEQYF. CDR3 bases: TGTGCCAGCAGCCAAGATACTTCAGCTCTCGAGCAGTACTTC.

The sample holds one count of this clonotype. The V call is TRBV27, the J call TRBJ2-5; D unclear. Trimming took 5 bases from V and 5 from J, leaving 12 bases between them. CDR3 length: 13 residues. Per the germline V gene, CDR1 is MNHEY and CDR2 is SMNVEV (reference sequence). The CDR3 bases are TGTGCCAGCAGTCCACTGGGATGGGAGACCCAGTACTTC. It is translated as CASSPLGWETQYF.

The V call is TRBV25-1, the J call TRBJ2-1; D gene unclear. V dropped 5 bases and J dropped 1 base, with 6 bases sitting between them. CDR1 is MGHDK and CDR2 is SYGVNS in the germline V gene. The CDR3 has 13 amino acids. The CDR3 DNA sequence: TGTGCCAGCAGTTTCCGTTCCTACAATGAGCAGTTCTTC. Translated, it gives CASSFRSYNEQFF.

There are many counts of this clonotype. J is TRBJ2-1 and V is TRBV5-6; TRBD1 might be the D (5 bases). V lost 4 bases, J lost 8 bases, and 13 bases lay in between. The CDR3 loop spans 13 amino acids. The germline V gene has CDR1 SGHDT and CDR2 YYEEEE. The CDR3 here is CASSVRVSDEQFF. DNA of the CDR3: TGTGCCAGCAGCGTCAGGGTCTCGGATGAGCAGTTCTTC.

There are many counts of this clonotype. This rearrangement joins TRBV4-1 to TRBJ2-3; D may be TRBD1 or TRBD2 (5 bases each). The CDR3 is 14 amino acids. V gave up 4 bases and J gave up 2 bases, with 10 bases separating them. Germline lookup yields CDR1 MGHRA and CDR2 YSYEKL. CDR3 amino acids: CASSLTADTDTQYF. The CDR3 DNA is TGCGCCAGCAGCCTGACAGCGGACACAGATACGCAGTATTTT.

The chain links TRBV20-1 to TRBJ2-7; D possibly corresponds to TRBD1 (6 bases). The CDR3 is made up of 14 amino acids. Trimming stripped 6 bases from V and 2 bases from J, with 17 bases between. CDR1 DFQATT and CDR2 SNEGSKA come from the germline V gene (reference sequence). CDR3 nucleotides: TGCAGTGCCCTCAACCCCAGGGGAACCTACGAGCAGTACTTC. Protein sequence: CSALNPRGTYEQYF.

The chain uses TRBV7-3 and TRBJ2-5; D might be TRBD2 (5 bases). V was pared by 3 bases and J by 3 bases, with 8 bases between. The CDR3 runs 13 residues. The germline V gene has CDR1 SGHTA and CDR2 FQGTGA. The CDR3 DNA is TGTGCCAGCAGCTTTACTAGTAAAGAGACCCAGTACTTC. It yields the protein CASSFTSKETQYF.

This clonotype has ten or more counts. The chain recombines TRBV5-1 with TRBJ2-3; 7 nucleotides agree with TRBD2. The CDR3 spans 16 residues. CDR1 is SGHRS and CDR2 is YFSETQ in the germline V gene. The V and J ends lost 0 bases and 1 base, in that order; junction bases with no gene match: 5. CDR3 amino acids: CASSLVILAGTDTQYF. The CDR3 bases are TGCGCCAGCAGCTTGGTAATCCTAGCGGGCACAGATACGCAGTATTTT. Combining the CDR3 with reference TRBV5-1 and TRBJ2-3 gives the whole variable domain KAGVTQTPRYLIKTRGQQVTLSCSPISGHRSVSWYQQTPGQGLQFLFEYFSETQRNKGNFPGRFSGRQFSNSRSEMNVSTLELGDSALYLCASSLVILAGTDTQYFGPGTRLTVL.

This clonotype was detected ten times or more. V usage is TRBV10-3 and J usage is TRBJ1-2; TRBD1 matches at 9 bases. This CDR3 region has 14 residues. The trim removed 5 bases at V and 2 bases at J, leaving 3 bases unmatched. Germline lookup yields CDR1 ENHRY and CDR2 SYGVKD. The chain's CDR3 is CAISKDRGNYGYTF. The CDR3 DNA sequence: TGTGCCATCAGTAAGGACAGGGGAAACTATGGCTACACCTTC.